This T cell receptor beta chain is from a study of early T cells in non-severe SARS-CoV-2 infection. Looking at the study overall: Chains stayed unpaired after sequencing of bulk RNA from unsorted whole blood. General study results and limits: Database matching using VDJdb favored anti-spike CD8 responses, with private and CD4 specificities left missing.

V was pared by 4 bases and J by 4 bases, with 19 bases between. The CDR3 has 16 amino acids. Looked up from germline, CDR1 is SGHDN and CDR2 is FVKESK. Unique molecular identifiers were attached to individual cDNA molecules. TCRdb reprocessed the 5' RACE reads with MiXCR, giving one entry per CDR3 protein. The sample has 20,000 to 25,000 distinct CDR3 sequences, 4.7% seen once. This clonotype has only a few counts. Its cognate antigen is unknown. Sequencing was performed on whole blood. This TCR came from an adult who was a healthcare worker with PCR-confirmed SARS-CoV-2 infection or an uninfected control (not recorded which). J is TRBJ1-1 and V is TRBV14; D is unresolved. CDR3 coding DNA: TGTGCCAGCAGCCCACAGACAAAGGGAAGGAGCACTGAAGCTTTCTTT. Protein sequence: CASSPQTKGRSTEAFF.